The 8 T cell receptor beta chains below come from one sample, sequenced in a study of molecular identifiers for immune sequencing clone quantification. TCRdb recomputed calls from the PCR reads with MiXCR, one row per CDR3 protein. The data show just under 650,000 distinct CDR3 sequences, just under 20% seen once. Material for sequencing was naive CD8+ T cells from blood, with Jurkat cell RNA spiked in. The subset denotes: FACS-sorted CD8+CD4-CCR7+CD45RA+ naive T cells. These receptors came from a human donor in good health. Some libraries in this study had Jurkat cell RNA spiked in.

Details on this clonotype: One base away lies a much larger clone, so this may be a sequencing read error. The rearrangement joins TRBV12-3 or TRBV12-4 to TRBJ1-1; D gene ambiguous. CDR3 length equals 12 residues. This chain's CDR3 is CVSSLGGTKRFF. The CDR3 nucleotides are TGTGTCAGCAGTTTAGGCGGCACAAAACGCTTCTTT.

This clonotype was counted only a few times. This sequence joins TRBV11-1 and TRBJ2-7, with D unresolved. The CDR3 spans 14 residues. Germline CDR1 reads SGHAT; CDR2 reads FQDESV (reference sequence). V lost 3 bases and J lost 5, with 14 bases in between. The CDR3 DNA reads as TGTGCCAGCAGCTTGGCGCCCGTTCCGGACGAGCAGTACTTC. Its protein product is CASSLAPVPDEQYF.

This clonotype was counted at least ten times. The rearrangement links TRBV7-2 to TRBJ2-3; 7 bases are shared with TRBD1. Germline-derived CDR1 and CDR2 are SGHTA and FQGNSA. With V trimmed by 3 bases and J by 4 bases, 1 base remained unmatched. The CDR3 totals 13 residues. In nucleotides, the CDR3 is TGTGCCAGCAGCTTGGGGACAGCAGATACGCAGTATTTT. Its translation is CASSLGTADTQYF.

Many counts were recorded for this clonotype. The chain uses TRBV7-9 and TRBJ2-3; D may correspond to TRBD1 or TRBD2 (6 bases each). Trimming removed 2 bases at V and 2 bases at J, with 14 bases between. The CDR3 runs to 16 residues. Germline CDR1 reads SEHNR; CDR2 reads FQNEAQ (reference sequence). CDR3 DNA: TGTGCCAGCAGCTTATGGGTGGGGGGCCCCACAGATACGCAGTATTTT. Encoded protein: CASSLWVGGPTDTQYF.

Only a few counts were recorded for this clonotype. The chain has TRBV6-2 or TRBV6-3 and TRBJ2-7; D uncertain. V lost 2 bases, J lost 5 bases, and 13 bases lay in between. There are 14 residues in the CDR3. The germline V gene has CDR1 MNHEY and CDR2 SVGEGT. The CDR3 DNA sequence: TGTGCCAGCAGTTACCTCTCTATAGCCAACGAGCAGTACTTC. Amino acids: CASSYLSIANEQYF.

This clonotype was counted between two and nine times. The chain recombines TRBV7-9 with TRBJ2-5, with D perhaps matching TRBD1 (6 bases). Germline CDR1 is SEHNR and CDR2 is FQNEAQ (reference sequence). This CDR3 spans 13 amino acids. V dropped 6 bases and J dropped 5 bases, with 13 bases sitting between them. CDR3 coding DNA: TGTGCCAGCAGGTTGGCAGGGGACGAGACCCAGTACTTC. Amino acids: CASRLAGDETQYF.

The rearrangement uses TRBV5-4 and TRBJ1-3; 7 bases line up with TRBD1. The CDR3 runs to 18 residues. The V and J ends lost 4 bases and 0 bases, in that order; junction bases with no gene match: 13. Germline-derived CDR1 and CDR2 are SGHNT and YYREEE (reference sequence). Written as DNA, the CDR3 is TGTGCCAGCAGCACCGGGACAGTTACTGCAAGCTCTGGAAACACCATATATTTT. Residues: CASSTGTVTASSGNTIYF.

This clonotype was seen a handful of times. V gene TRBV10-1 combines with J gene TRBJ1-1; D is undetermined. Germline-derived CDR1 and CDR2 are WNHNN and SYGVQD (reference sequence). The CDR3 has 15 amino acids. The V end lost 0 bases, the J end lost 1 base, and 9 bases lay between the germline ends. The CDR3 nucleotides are TGCGCCAGCAGTGAGTCGGCCGGACCGAACACTGAAGCTTTCTTT. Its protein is CASSESAGPNTEAFF.